This T cell receptor (beta chain) was recovered during a study of cytomegalovirus exposure and HLA in healthy donors. Background on the study: In a later analysis, the roughly 120 validation repertoires were reported to have used the same platform as the 650 to 800 first-cohort repertoires.

Only in-frame clones appear in the TCRdb table, and some are missing; sequencing was by immunoSEQ multiplex PCR. Of under 140,000 clones listed, more than 75% are singletons. With 3 bases clipped from V and 7 bases from J, the junction kept 14 bases outside the gene matches. This CDR3 has 16 residues. The germline V gene encodes CDR1 SQVTM and CDR2 ANQGSEA. The rearrangement joins TRBV29-1 to TRBJ2-1; 8 nucleotides line up with TRBD1. This TCR was recovered from a woman aged 30 to 39 in good health and CMV-seropositive. The source material was PBMCs. CDR3 coding DNA: TGCAGCGTTGACTACCGACAGGGGCTGATTCGGAATGAGCAGTTCTTC. It translates to CSVDYRQGLIRNEQFF.